Here is one TCR beta chain with its context. Per the original methods: From reference gene primer amplification, estimates of nucleated cell counts were derived. TCRdb's copy holds only in-frame clones and misses some; the assay was immunoSEQ multiplex PCR. V, J and clone size were drawn from that table, and D and trimming were deduced from the DNA. Of over 200,000 clones detected, 84% appear once; the ten largest clones hold roughly 7.8%. This sample is part of a study of blood T cell repertoires in COVID-19. Turning to the study itself: COVID-19 samples, acute and convalescent, were from the United States, Italy and Spain.

Seattle enrolled patients during active infection and tracked them longitudinally. Germline CDR1 SGHNT, CDR2 YENEEA. The CDR3 consists of 15 residues. The V end was cut by 5 bases, the J end by 0 bases, with 11 bases between. The material sequenced was peripheral blood. The clonotype comes from a woman older than 75 with COVID-19, enrolled during active disease. J is TRBJ2-1 and V is TRBV11-3; no definite D call. The CDR3: CASSPRLSSYNEQFF. The DNA of the CDR3 is TGTGCCAGCAGCCCCAGGTTAAGCTCCTACAATGAGCAGTTCTTC.